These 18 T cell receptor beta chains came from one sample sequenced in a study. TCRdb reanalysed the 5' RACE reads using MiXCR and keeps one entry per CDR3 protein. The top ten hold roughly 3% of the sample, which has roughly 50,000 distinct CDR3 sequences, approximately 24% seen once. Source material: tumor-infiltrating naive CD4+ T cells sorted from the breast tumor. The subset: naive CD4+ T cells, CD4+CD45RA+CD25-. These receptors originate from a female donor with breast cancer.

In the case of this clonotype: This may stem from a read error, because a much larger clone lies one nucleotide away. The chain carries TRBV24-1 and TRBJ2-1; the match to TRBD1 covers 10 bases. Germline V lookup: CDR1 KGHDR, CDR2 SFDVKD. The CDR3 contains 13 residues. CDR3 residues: CATRQGAINKQFF. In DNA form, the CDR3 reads TGTGCCACTCGACAGGGGGCGATCAATAAGCAGTTCTTC.

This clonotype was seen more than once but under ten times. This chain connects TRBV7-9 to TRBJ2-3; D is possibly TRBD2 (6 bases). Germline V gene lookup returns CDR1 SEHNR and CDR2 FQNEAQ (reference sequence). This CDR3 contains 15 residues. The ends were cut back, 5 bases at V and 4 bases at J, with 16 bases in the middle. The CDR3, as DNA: TGTGCCAGCAGCCCGTGGAGGGAGAGCTCAGATACGCAGTATTTT. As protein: CASSPWRESSDTQYF.

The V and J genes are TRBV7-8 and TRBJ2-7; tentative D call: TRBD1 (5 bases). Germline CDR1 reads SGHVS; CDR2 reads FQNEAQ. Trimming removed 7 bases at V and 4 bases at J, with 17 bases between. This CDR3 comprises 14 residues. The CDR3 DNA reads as TGTGCCAGCAACTCAAGCAGGGTTGGTTACGAGCAGTACTTC. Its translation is CASNSSRVGYEQYF.

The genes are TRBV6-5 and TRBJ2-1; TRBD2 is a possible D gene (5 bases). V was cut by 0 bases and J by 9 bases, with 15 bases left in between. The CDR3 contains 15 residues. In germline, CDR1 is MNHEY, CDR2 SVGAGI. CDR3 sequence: CASSYSEVFRGEQFF. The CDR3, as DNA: TGTGCCAGCAGTTACTCGGAAGTCTTCCGGGGTGAGCAGTTCTTC.

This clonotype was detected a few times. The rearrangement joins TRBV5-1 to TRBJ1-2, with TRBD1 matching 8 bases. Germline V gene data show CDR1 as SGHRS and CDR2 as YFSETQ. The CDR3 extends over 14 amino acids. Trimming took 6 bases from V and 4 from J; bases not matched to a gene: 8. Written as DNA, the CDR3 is TGCGCCAGCAACGATAGACAGGGGCCCTATGGCTACACCTTC. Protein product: CASNDRQGPYGYTF.

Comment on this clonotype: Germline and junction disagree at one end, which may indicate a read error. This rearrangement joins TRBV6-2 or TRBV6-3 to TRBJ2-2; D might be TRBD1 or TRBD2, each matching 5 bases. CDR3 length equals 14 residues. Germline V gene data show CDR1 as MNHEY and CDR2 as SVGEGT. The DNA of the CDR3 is TGTGCCAGCAGTTACAAGGTGGACACCGGGGCGCTGTTTTTT. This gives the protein CASSYKVDTGALFF.

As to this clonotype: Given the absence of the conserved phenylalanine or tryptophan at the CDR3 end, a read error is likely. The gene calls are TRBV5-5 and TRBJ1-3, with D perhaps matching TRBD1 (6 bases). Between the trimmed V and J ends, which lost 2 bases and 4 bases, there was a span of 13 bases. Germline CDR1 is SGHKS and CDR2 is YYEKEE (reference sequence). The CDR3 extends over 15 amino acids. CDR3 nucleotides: TGTGCCAGCAGCTTCTCCCGAACAGGGGGAAACACCATATATTCT. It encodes CASSFSRTGGNTIYS.

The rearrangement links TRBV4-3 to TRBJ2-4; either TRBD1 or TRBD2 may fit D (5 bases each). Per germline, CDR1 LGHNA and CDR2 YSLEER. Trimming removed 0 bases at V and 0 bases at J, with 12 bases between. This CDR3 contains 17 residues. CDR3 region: CASSQDIGDVAKNIQYF. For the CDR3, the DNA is TGCGCCAGCAGCCAAGATATTGGGGACGTAGCCAAAAACATTCAGTACTTC.

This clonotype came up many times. CDR3 in amino acids: CASSSRYEQYF. Here the CDR3 DNA reads TGTGCCAGCAGTTCCCGTTACGAGCAGTACTTC. This chain uses TRBV6-5 with TRBJ2-7; no firm D call. The V gene lost 4 bases and the J gene lost 4 bases, with 5 bases spanning the gap. CDR1 is MNHEY, CDR2 SVGAGI, per germline. CDR3 size: 11 residues.

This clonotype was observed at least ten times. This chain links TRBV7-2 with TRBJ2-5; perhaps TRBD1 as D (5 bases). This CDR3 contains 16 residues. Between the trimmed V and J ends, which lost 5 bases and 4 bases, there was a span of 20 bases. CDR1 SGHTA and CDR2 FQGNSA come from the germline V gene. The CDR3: CASSPTRTIIRETQYF. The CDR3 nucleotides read TGTGCCAGCAGCCCCACCCGGACAATCATTCGAGAGACCCAGTACTTC.

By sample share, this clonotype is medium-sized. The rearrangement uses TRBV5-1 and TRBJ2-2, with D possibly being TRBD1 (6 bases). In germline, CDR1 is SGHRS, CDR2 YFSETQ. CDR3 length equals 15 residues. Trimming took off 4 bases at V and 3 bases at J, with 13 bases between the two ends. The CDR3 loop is CASSQGTTYTGELFF. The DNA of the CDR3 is TGCGCCAGCAGCCAGGGGACAACTTACACCGGGGAGCTGTTTTTT. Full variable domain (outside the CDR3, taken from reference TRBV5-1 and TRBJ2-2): KAGVTQTPRYLIKTRGQQVTLSCSPISGHRSVSWYQQTPGQGLQFLFEYFSETQRNKGNFPGRFSGRQFSNSRSEMNVSTLELGDSALYLCASSQGTTYTGELFFGEGSRLTVL.

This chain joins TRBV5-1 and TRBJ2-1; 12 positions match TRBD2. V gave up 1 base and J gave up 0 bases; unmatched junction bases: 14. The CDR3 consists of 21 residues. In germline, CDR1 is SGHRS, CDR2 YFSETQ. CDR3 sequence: CASSLHFRRLAGGSSYNEQFF. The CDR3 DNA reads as TGCGCCAGCAGCTTGCACTTCCGGCGGCTAGCGGGAGGGAGCTCCTACAATGAGCAGTTCTTC.

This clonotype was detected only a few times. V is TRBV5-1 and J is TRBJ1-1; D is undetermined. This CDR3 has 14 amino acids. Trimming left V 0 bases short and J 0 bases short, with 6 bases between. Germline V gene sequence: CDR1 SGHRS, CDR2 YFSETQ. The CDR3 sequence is CASSLAQVNTEAFF. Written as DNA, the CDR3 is TGCGCCAGCAGCTTGGCCCAGGTGAACACTGAAGCTTTCTTT.

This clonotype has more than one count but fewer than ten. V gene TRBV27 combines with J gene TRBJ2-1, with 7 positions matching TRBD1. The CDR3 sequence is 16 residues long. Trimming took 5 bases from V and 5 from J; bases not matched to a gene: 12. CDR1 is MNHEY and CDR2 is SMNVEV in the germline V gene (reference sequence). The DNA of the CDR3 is TGTGCCAGCAGTAACCTAGGGACAGTACGGGACAATGAGCAGTTCTTC. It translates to CASSNLGTVRDNEQFF.

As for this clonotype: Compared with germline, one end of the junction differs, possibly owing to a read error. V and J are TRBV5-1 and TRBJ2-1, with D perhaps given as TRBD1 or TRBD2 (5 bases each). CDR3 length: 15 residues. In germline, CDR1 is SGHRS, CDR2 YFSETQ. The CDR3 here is CANSSGTPSYNEQFF. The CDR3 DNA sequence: TGCGCCAACAGCAGTGGGACCCCCTCCTACAATGAGCAGTTCTTC. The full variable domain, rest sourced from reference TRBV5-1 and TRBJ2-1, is KAGVTQTPRYLIKTRGQQVTLSCSPISGHRSVSWYQQTPGQGLQFLFEYFSETQRNKGNFPGRFSGRQFSNSRSEMNVSTLELGDSALYLCANSSGTPSYNEQFFGPGTRLTVL.

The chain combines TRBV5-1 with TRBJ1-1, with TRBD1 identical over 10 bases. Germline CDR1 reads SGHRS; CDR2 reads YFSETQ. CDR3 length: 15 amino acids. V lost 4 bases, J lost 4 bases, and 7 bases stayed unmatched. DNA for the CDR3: TGCGCCAGCAGCCCCCCGGGACAGGGGAGCACTGAAGCTTTCTTT. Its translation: CASSPPGQGSTEAFF.

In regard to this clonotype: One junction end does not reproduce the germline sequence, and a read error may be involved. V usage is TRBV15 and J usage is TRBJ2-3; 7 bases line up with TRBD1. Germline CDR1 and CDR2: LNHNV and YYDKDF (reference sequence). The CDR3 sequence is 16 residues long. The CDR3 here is CATSRLGQSYTNTQYF. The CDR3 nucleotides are TGTGCCACCAGCAGGTTGGGACAGTCCTACACAAATACGCAGTATTTT.

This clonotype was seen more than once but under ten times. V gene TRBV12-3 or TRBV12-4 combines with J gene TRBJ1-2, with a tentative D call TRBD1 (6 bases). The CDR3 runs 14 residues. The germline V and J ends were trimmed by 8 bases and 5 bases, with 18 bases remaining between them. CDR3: CASGYYREGYGYTF. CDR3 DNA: TGTGCCAGCGGATACTACAGGGAAGGATATGGCTACACCTTC.